One and the same sample provided the 10 T cell receptor beta chains below, sequenced in a study of PD-L1 blockade in urothelial cancer (dated by TCRdb to 2015 to 2018). The library came from the immunoSEQ multiplex PCR assay. TCRdb holds this immuneACCESS table with in-frame rearrangements only. Some clones are missing; in checked studies, unresolved V genes explain under half, and the rest has no known cause. Here the sample has about 70,000 clones; under 90% occur a single time. 4.5% to 5% of the sample is held by the ten biggest clonotypes. In the paper's terms, the time point label means: pretreatment peripheral blood. Specimen: PBMCs, collected around atezolizumab (anti-PD-L1) treatment. The receptors were gathered from a man in his 70s with urothelial cancer.

The V and J genes are TRBV23-1 and TRBJ1-2; 12 nucleotides align to TRBD1. TRBV23-1 is assigned to the ORF class and has an uncertain function. Trimming cost V 6 bases and J 8 bases; bases outside gene matches: 10. The CDR3 covers 15 residues. CDR3 loop: CASRAGTGGMGGYTF. CDR3 coding DNA: TGCGCCAGCAGAGCCGGGACAGGGGGCATGGGGGGCTACACCTTC.

The gene calls are TRBV2 and TRBJ2-5; 10 bases fit TRBD1. The V and J ends lost 4 bases and 5 bases, in that order; junction bases with no gene match: 7. CDR3 size: 15 residues. Germline V gene sequence: CDR1 SNHLY, CDR2 FYNNEI. The chain's CDR3 is CASSARTGGGETQYF. CDR3 DNA sequence: TGTGCCAGCAGTGCCCGGACAGGGGGAGGCGAGACCCAGTACTTC.

V gene TRBV5-1 combines with J gene TRBJ2-7; D remains ambiguous. Looked up from germline, CDR1 is SGHRS and CDR2 is YFSETQ. This CDR3 has 13 residues. Trimming removed 2 bases from V and 3 bases from J, with 9 bases in between. CDR3 nucleotide sequence: TGCGCCAGCAGCTTAACTCTAAGCTACGAGCAGTACTTC. Its translation: CASSLTLSYEQYF.

The V gene is TRBV5-6, the J gene TRBJ2-5; 11 nucleotides agree with TRBD2. The CDR3 has 17 residues. V dropped 1 base and J dropped 2; count of bases not matched to a gene: 7. Germline lookup yields CDR1 SGHDT and CDR2 YYEEEE. In DNA, the CDR3 is TGTGCCAGCAGCTTGTGGTCTAGCGGGAGGCATCAAGAGACCCAGTACTTC. This codes for CASSLWSSGRHQETQYF.

This chain uses TRBV28 with TRBJ2-7; D unresolved. The CDR3 consists of 15 residues. V lost 5 bases and J lost 2, with 16 bases in between. Germline assignment: CDR1 MDHEN and CDR2 SYDVKM. The CDR3 loop reads CASSLRFTATYEQYF. For the CDR3, the DNA is TGTGCCAGCAGTCTGAGATTTACAGCCACCTACGAGCAGTACTTC. Complete variable domain (other parts from reference TRBV28 and TRBJ2-7): DVKVTQSSRYLVKRTGEKVFLECVQDMDHENMFWYRQDPGLGLRLIYFSYDVKMKEKGDIPEGYSVSREKKERFSLILESASTNQTSMYLCASSLRFTATYEQYFGPGTRLTVT.

The chain has TRBV11-2 and TRBJ2-7; no firm D call. In germline, CDR1 is SGHAT, CDR2 FQNNGV. Trimming took 1 base from V and 1 from J, leaving 8 bases between them. The CDR3 contains 14 residues. CDR3 DNA sequence: TGTGCCAGCAGCTTAGGATCTATTTCCTACGAGCAGTACTTC. As protein: CASSLGSISYEQYF.

This clone has just one count. The V and J genes are TRBV6-1 and TRBJ2-7, with 10 nucleotides matching TRBD2. The CDR3 totals 15 residues. V shed 4 bases and J 7 bases; nucleotides not matched to a gene: 10. The germline CDR1 and CDR2 sequences are MNHNS and SASEGT. The CDR3 DNA reads as TGTGCCAGCAGTGCCCCAAGCGGGAGGGCCCAAGAGCAGTACTTC. Its protein is CASSAPSGRAQEQYF.

The chain carries TRBV6-6 and TRBJ1-1, with TRBD1 matching over 7 bases. Losses at the gene ends were 9 bases for V and 0 bases for J; bases not matched to a gene: 7. This CDR3 is built from 14 residues. CDR1 MNHNY and CDR2 SVGAGI come from the germline V gene (reference sequence). CDR3 in DNA: TGTGCCAGTACCGGGACAGTAGTGAACACTGAAGCTTTCTTT. It encodes CASTGTVVNTEAFF.

The chain joins TRBV2 to TRBJ2-1, with D tentatively TRBD2 (5 bases). Germline V gene lookup returns CDR1 SNHLY and CDR2 FYNNEI. Trimming pared 3 bases from V and 0 bases from J, leaving 12 bases between. This CDR3 spans 16 amino acids. CDR3 nucleotide sequence: TGTGCCAGCAGTGAGATAGCGCAAAGCTCCTACAATGAGCAGTTCTTC. This gives the protein CASSEIAQSSYNEQFF.

The chain carries TRBV19 and TRBJ1-5, with D unresolved. Germline CDR1 is LNHDA and CDR2 is SQIVND (reference sequence). Trimming took 5 bases from V and 0 from J, leaving 11 bases between them. The CDR3 totals 15 residues. CDR3 region: CASSSGVFSNQPQHF. The CDR3 DNA follows: TGTGCCAGTAGTTCCGGGGTTTTTAGCAATCAGCCCCAGCATTTT.